The text below deals with one T cell receptor (beta chain). This clone was counted a few times. Its recognized antigen is unknown. Base quality data are lacking; no much larger clone is found one base away. The cohort comprised 550 to 700 healthy bone marrow donors. All cohort members were sampled while nominally healthy, although unrecorded immune exposures were likely present. The donor was CMV seronegative and was included in the group of hundreds of seronegative cohort members. A peripheral blood sample was provided by each donor, and peripheral blood mononuclear cells were used for TCR beta sequencing. The Qiagen DNeasy Blood Extraction Kit was used to extract genomic DNA from the blood cell samples. The sample originates from a study of cytomegalovirus exposure and HLA in healthy donors (dated by TCRdb to about 2017). The study in broad terms: An earlier analysis of several hundred of the donors reported approximately 270 Gb of sequence data and 117 million unique TCR beta sequences from around 200 million T cells. The later analysis used no new phenotypic data to find candidate immune exposures, relying instead on TCR beta sequences and their occurrence across donors. Along with the 666-subject first cohort, a separate validation cohort of over a hundred different subjects was used. To decide whether each TCR beta V gene segment behaved as functional or pseudogenic, an earlier analysis of several hundred of the donors relied on high-throughput TCR beta sequencing. The genetic ancestry cluster associated with self-reported Caucasian donors included around 76% of the 398 genotyped donors. Four or five DR-DQ haplotypes were treated as single units for association and clustering because of strong linkage in the cohort. Typing coverage varied by locus: roughly 629-630 donors for A, B, C, DRB1 and DQB1; more than 500 for DQA1; more than 600 for DPA1; around 450 for DPB1. High-throughput TCR immunosequencing, statistical association of individual TCRs with disease status, and machine learning were combined to predict cytomegalovirus infection status. An early release that covered 500 to 800 HLA-typed donors contained approximately 300 gigabases of sequencing data and 65 million to 100 million unique TCR sequences. The study used immunosequencing to profile the T cell repertoires of several hundred subjects and linked those repertoires to cytomegalovirus serostatus. Across under 500 genotyped donors of the cohort, an average of about 250,000 unique TCR beta nucleotide sequences per donor were sequenced, and 15% to 20% of those sequences were non-productive. In a later analysis, previously published TCR beta repertoires from roughly 710 donors were re-analyzed and high-resolution HLA genotyping was added so that TCR occurrence patterns could be studied. The aim of the study was to test whether cataloging public T cell receptors could identify signatures of past pathogen exposure. All discovery cohort repertoires had been generated using a single sequencing platform. Both class I and class II loci were covered by HLA typing, at four-digit resolution. In a later genetic analysis, genome-wide SNP genotypes for about 55% of the roughly 670 donors were used, and that subset was treated as a discovery cohort. Donor age, sex, ethnicity and CMV serostatus were compiled alongside the repertoire data.

The V end loses 3 bases and the J end loses 8 bases, and a stretch of 5 bases separates them. From the germline V gene (reference sequence), CDR1 is LNHDA and CDR2 is SQIVND. There are 12 amino acids in the CDR3, from cysteine to phenylalanine inclusive. Kept here is only the CDR3 DNA, which spans 36 bases and is read in frame from base 1. What the research found in general, with its limitations: A cluster of highly shared sequence variants was judged likely to represent a technical artifact of the sequencing pipeline. Some IMGT-functional V segments, including TRBV6-2 and TRBV6-3, could not be told apart with the 87-base-pair reads, so those segments were excluded. Correlated functional status among segregating V segments might reflect linkage disequilibrium, but an unknown experimental factor could not be ruled out. Across donors, most TCR sequences were observed very rarely, whereas some public TCRs were present in many individuals. Assigning TCR associations to individual alleles was difficult when HLA alleles, especially DR and DQ, strongly co-occurred. The authors suggested that the approach could potentially be extended to other disease states and immunological phenotypes. In vitro tests confirmed that three of the cytomegalovirus-associated TCR beta chains recognize cytomegalovirus antigens. A later analysis found that TCR association rates varied across HLA loci, with DRB1 alleles showing the most associated TCRs and HLA-C alleles the fewest. Because HLA typing was missing for some donors at each locus, association tests included only the typed subset. A further reported finding was that TCR beta sequences accurately predicted the HLA-A and HLA-B alleles for most subjects in the first cohort. The presence/absence analyses assumed that sequencing depth was roughly uniform across donors, and that assumption may not be true. According to a later genetic analysis, donors in an Asian-associated ancestry cluster had fewer N-insertions in productive TCRs than the roughly 670-donor mean. The cohort was sequenced for TCR beta chains only, and without alpha or paired-chain data the features that could be detected were limited. In the study, roughly 160 TCR beta chains were listed as associated with cytomegalovirus. In a later analysis, HLA-associated TCR beta chains showed more clonal expansion and lower generation probabilities than non-associated chains that were equally common. Because counts were too low, around 18 rarely observed V segments, including chromosome 9 orphons, were left out of the earlier analysis of a few hundred of the donors. A later genetic analysis associated a missense DCLRE1C variant with V-gene and J-gene trimming of TCR beta chains, and an independent cohort replicated the association. In both the original and validation cohorts, the classifier was reported to diagnose cytomegalovirus status with high specificity and sensitivity. An earlier analysis of approximately 600 of the donors showed that most TCR beta V segments appeared in productive rearrangements either about 87% or about 30% of the time, which broadly matched IMGT annotations. For the cohort, immune exposure information was limited to CMV serostatus. At a false discovery rate of 0.05, a later analysis linked about 17,000 TCR beta sequences to specific HLA alleles. According to a later analysis, parvovirus B19, influenza, CMV and Epstein-Barr virus appeared linked to several top co-occurrence clusters. In a later analysis, most CMV-associated TCR beta chains were found to appear HLA-restricted, with HLA associations seemingly driven largely by CMV exposure.

Library preparation employed the immunoSEQ multiplex PCR assay. For the multiplex PCR, a mixture combining 60 forward primers for TCR Vbeta segments and 13 reverse primers for TCR Jbeta segments was used. The CDR3 region of rearranged TCR beta genes was amplified from genomic DNA by a multiplex PCR assay. The Illumina HiSeq System was used to sequence the amplified TCR beta libraries as 87-base-pair reads. The published analysis was carried out like this. A later analysis tallied about 77 million unique TCR beta chains across the 640 or so repertoires, and about 10 million of those chains were shared by two or more donors. A nearest-neighbor algorithm error-corrected the raw reads and collapsed the reads into unique sequences, merging closely related sequences to remove PCR and sequencing errors. Alignment of CDR3 sequences to IMGT reference sequences was used to assign V, D and J gene segments. Each retained sequence needed at least a six-nucleotide match to both a V gene segment and a J gene segment. Rearrangements were classified as productive when the CDR3 lacked stop codons and remained in frame with V and J, and all other rearrangements were classified as non-productive. Following IMGT convention, CDR3 was defined as the stretch from the second conserved V-encoded cysteine up to the conserved J-encoded phenylalanine. The earlier analysis of about 590 of the donors excluded sequences that lacked an unambiguous match to a single V gene segment. An earlier analysis of about 590 of the donors classified V segments as functional when productive rearrangements were above 56.7% and as segregating when the standard deviation between donors was above 5%. A statistical classification framework was developed to diagnose cytomegalovirus status using the catalog of TCR beta chain sequences. A later analysis assigned V and J genes by comparing TCR nucleotide sequences with IMGT/GENE-DB human TR gene sequences. The TCRdist pipeline was used in a later analysis to assign CDR3 sequences and most-parsimonious VDJ recombination scenarios. In a later analysis, every TCR beta chain was defined by the combination of its CDR3 amino acid sequence and its V-gene family, and reads without a unique V-gene family were dropped. As a way to deal with suspected cross-contamination and a sequencing artifact, a later analysis dropped approximately 590 nucleotide sequences that were highly shared and had low generation probability. In a later analysis, a clonal expansion index for each public chain was calculated from normalized within-repertoire ranks of inferred template counts. In a later analysis, generation probabilities were computed using a VDJ recombination model fitted to out-of-frame rearrangements, and the results were checked against IGoR. In a later analysis, TCR-TCR, TCR-HLA and TCR-CMV co-occurrence was scored with hypergeometric tests, and a repertoire-size bias correction was applied to TCR pairs. In a later analysis, false discovery rates were estimated by permuting HLA or CMV assignments 20 times. In a later analysis, co-occurring TCRs were grouped using DBSCAN, with TCRdist sequence similarity added in when clustering inside HLA-allele-positive subsets. Co-occurrence clustering excluded repertoires with fewer than 30,000 or more than 120,000 public chains, plus five with anomalous nucleotide sharing. TCRdb mirrors the immuneACCESS table, restricted to in-frame sequences. Some clones are absent from its copies; in checked studies, under half trace to an unresolved V gene, and the reason for the others is unknown. That table is the source of V, J and clone size, and D and trimming were worked out from the DNA. Counted in this sample were around 130,000 clones; about 80% of them appeared once. 3% to 4% of the sample belongs to the ten largest clones.

This TCR was recovered from a woman aged 40 to 50 in good health and CMV-seronegative. The V and J segments used are TRBV19 and TRBJ1-6, with the D segment identity uncertain. The sample taken for sequencing was PBMCs. In nucleotide form, the sequence is TGTGCCAGTAGTATGCGGGATTCACCCCTCCACTTT. Its protein reads: CASSMRDSPLHF.